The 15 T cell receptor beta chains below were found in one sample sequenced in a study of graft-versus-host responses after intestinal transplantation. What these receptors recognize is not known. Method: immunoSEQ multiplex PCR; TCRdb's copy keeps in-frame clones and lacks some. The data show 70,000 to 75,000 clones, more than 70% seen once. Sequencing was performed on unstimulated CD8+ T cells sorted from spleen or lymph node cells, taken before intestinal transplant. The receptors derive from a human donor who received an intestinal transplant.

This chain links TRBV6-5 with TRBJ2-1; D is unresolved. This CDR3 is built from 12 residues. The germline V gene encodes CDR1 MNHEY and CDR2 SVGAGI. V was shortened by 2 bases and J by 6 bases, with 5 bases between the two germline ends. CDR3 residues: CASSYNFNEQFF. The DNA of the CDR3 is TGTGCCAGCAGTTACAACTTCAATGAGCAGTTCTTC.

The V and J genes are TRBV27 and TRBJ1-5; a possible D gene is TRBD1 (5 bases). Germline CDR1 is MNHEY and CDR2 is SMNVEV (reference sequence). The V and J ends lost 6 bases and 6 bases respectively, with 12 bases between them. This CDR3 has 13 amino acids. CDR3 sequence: CASSLQGGQPQHF. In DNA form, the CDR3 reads TGTGCCAGCAGCCTTCAGGGAGGTCAGCCCCAGCATTTT.

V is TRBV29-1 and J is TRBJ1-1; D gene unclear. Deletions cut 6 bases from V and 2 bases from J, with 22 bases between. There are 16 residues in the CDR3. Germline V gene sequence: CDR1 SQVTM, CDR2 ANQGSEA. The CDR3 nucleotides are TGCAGCGTCGTTGTTACCTTGTGGGAGGGAAACACTGAAGCTTTCTTT. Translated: CSVVVTLWEGNTEAFF. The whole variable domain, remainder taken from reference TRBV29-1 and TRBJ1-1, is SAVISQKPSRDICQRGTSLTIQCQVDSQVTMMFWYRQQPGQSLTLIATANQGSEATYESGFVIDKFPISRPNLTFSTLTVSNMSPEDSSIYLCSVVVTLWEGNTEAFFGQGTRLTVV.

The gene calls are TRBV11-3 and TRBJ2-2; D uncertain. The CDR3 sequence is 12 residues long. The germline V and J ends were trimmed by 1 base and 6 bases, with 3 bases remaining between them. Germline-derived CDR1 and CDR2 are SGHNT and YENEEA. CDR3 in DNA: TGTGCCAGCAGCTTAGCTCCCGGGGAGCTGTTTTTT. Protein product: CASSLAPGELFF. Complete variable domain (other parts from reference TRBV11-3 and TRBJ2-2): EAGVVQSPRYKIIEKKQPVAFWCNPISGHNTLYWYLQNLGQGPELLIRYENEEAVDDSQLPKDRFSAERLKGVDSTLKIQPAELGDSAVYLCASSLAPGELFFGEGSRLTVL.

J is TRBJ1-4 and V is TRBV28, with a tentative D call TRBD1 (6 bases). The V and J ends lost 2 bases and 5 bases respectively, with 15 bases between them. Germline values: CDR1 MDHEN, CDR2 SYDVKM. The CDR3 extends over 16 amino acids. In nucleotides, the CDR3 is TGTGCCAGCAGTTTAACCCCCAGGGGTCCAAATGAAAAACTGTTTTTT. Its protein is CASSLTPRGPNEKLFF.

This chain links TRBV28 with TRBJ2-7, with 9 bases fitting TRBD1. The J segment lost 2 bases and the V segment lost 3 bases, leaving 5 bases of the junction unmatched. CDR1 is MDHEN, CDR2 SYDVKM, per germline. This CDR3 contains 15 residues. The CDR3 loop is CASSLGDRATYEQYF. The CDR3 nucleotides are TGTGCCAGCAGTTTGGGGGACAGGGCAACCTACGAGCAGTACTTC.

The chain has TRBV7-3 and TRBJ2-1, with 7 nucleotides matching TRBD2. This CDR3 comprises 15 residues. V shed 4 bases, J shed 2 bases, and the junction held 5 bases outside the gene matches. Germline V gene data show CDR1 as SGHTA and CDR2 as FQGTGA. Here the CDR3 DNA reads TGTGCCAGCAGCTCGACTAGCAAGCCCTACAATGAGCAGTTCTTC. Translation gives CASSSTSKPYNEQFF.

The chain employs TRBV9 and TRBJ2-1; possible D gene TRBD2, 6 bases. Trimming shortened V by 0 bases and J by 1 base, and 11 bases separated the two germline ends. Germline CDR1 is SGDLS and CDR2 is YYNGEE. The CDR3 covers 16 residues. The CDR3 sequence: CASSVGGLNSYNEQFF. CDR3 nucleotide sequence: TGTGCCAGCAGCGTAGGAGGACTAAATTCCTACAATGAGCAGTTCTTC.

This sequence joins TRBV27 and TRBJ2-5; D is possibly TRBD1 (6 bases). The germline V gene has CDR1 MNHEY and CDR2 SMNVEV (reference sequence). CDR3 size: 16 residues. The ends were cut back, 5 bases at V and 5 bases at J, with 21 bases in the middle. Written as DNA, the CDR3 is TGTGCCAGCAGTCCGGATTCTTCGTGGGGGCGCGAGACCCAGTACTTC. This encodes CASSPDSSWGRETQYF.

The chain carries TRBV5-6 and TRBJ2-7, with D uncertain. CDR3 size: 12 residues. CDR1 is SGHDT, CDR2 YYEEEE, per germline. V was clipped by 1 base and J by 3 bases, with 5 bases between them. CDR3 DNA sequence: TGTGCCAGCAGCTTGAGAGGCTACGAGCAGTACTTC. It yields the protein CASSLRGYEQYF.

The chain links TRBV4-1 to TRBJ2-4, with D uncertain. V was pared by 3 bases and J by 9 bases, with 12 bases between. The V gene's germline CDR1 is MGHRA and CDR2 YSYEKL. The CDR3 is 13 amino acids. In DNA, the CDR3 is TGCGCCAGCAGCCACGAACCGAACTTCATTCAGTACTTC. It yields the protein CASSHEPNFIQYF.

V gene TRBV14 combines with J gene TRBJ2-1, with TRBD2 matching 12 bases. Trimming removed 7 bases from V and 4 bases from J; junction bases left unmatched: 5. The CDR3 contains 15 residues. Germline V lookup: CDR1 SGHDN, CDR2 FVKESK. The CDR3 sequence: CASTPTSGGYNEQFF. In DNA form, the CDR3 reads TGTGCCAGCACTCCGACTAGCGGGGGATACAATGAGCAGTTCTTC.

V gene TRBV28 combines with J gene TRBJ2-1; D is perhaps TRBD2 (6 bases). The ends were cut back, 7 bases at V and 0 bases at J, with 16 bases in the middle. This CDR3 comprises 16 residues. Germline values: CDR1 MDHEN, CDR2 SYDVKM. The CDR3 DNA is TGTGCCAGCACTTTCCTAGCGAGCCGCTCCTACAATGAGCAGTTCTTC. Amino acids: CASTFLASRSYNEQFF.

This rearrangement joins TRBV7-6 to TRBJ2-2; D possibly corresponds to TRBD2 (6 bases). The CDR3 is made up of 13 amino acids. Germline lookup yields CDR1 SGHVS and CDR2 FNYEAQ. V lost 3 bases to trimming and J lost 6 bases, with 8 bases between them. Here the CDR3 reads CASSFGGPGELFF. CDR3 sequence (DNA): TGTGCCAGCAGCTTCGGAGGGCCCGGGGAGCTGTTTTTT.

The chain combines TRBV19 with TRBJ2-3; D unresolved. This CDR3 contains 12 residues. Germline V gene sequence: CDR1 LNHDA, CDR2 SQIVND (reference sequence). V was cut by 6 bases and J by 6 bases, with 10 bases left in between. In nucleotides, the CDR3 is TGTGCCAGTAGCAACTTGTTCGATACGCAGTATTTT. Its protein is CASSNLFDTQYF.